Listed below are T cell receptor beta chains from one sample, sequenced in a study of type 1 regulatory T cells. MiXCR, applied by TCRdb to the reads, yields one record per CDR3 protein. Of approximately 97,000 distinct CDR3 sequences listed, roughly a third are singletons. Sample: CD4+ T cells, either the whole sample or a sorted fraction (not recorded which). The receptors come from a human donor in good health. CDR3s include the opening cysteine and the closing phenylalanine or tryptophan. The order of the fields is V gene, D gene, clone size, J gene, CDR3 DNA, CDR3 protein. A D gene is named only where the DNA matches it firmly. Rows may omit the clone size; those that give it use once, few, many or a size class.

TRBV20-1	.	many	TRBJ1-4	TGCAGTGCTTCGCGGGTTAATGAAAAACTGTTTTTT	CSASRVNEKLFF
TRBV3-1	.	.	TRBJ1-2	TGTGCCAGCAGCCAAGTGAGAGGGGTAGGCTACACCTTC	CASSQVRGVGYTF
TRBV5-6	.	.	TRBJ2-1	TGTGCCAGCAGCTTGGTTGCTGCGGCTGGCAATGAGCAGTTCTTC	CASSLVAAAGNEQFF
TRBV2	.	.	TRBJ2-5	TGTGCCAGCAGAATCCTCGGCCGCCAAGAGACCCAGTACTTC	CASRILGRQETQYF
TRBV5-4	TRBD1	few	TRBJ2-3	TGTGCCAGCAGCTCGAGACAGGGTATCCCAGATACGCAGTATTTT	CASSSRQGIPDTQYF
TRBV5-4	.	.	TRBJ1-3	TGTGCCAGCAGCTCGTCCGGGATCTACTCTGGAAACACCATATATTTT	CASSSSGIYSGNTIYF
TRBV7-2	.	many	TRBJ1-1	TGTGCCAGCAGCTTAGCGGCGGACCCGAACACTGAAGCTTTCTTT	CASSLAADPNTEAFF
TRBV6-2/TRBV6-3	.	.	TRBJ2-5	TGTGCCAGCAGTTATGAAGAGACCCAGTACTTC	CASSYEETQYF
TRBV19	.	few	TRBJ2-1	TGTGCCAGTAGTACAACCCTTGGCGCGAACCTCTACAATGAGCAGTTCTTC	CASSTTLGANLYNEQFF
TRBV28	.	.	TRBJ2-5	TGTGCCAGCACCACACCCGAGGCCCAGTACTTC	CASTTPEAQYF
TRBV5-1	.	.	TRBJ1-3	TGCGCCAGCAGCTTGGACCCCTCTGGAAACACCATATATTTT	CASSLDPSGNTIYF
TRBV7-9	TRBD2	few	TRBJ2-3	TGTGCCAGCAGCTTAGAGTGGGCGGGAGGGCCTGATTTGGATACGCAGTATTTT	CASSLEWAGGPDLDTQYF
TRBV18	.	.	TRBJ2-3	TGTGCCAGCTCCCTCATCCCCGGTTCGAGCACAGATACGCAGTATTTT	CASSLIPGSSTDTQYF
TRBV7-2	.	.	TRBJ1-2	TGTGCCAGCAGCTTCTCCGCAGACGTCGGCTATGGCTACACCTTC	CASSFSADVGYGYTF
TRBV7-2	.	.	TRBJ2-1	TGTGCCAGCGGTGATGAGCAGTTCTTC	CASGDEQFF
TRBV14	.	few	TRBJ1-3	TGTGCCAGCAGCCAAGTCGGAAACACCATATATTTT	CASSQVGNTIYF
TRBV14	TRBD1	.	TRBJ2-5	TGTGCCAGCAGCCAAGATCGGGACAGACTGGGGACCCAGTACTTC	CASSQDRDRLGTQYF
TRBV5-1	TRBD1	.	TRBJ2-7	TGCGCCAGCAGCAGACCGGGACAGACACCTTACGAGCAGTACTTC	CASSRPGQTPYEQYF
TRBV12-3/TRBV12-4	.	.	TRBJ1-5	TGTGCCAGCAGCCCTAATCAGGGAGGGAGTCAGCCCCAGCATTTT	CASSPNQGGSQPQHF
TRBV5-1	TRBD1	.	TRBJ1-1	TGCGCCAGCAGCCGAGGACAGGCGAACACTGAAGCTTTCTTT	CASSRGQANTEAFF
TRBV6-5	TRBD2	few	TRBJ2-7	TGTGCCGGACTAGCGGGATACGACTACGAGCAGTACTTC	CAGLAGYDYEQYF
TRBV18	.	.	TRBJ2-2	TGTGCCAGCTCACCTCAGGGGAATGCGAACACCGGGGAGCTGTTTTTT	CASSPQGNANTGELFF
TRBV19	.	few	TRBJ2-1	TGTGCCAGTAGTTCGGAGGGCTATGAGCAGTTCTTC	CASSSEGYEQFF
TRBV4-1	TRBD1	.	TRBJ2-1	TGCGCCAGCAGCCAAGACGGGACAGGGGCCGACAATGAGCAGTTCTTC	CASSQDGTGADNEQFF
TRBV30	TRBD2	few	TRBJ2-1	TGTGCCTGGAGGGTTAGCGGGGGCTACAATGAGCAGTTCTTC	CAWRVSGGYNEQFF
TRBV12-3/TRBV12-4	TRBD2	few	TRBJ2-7	TGTGCCAGCAGGAAGCGGGAGACCTACGAGCAGTACTTC	CASRKRETYEQYF
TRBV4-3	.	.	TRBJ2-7	TGCGCCAGCAGCCAAGATACAGGGTCTTCCTCAAGCTCCTACGAGCAGTACTTC	CASSQDTGSSSSSYEQYF
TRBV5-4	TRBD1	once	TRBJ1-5	TGTGCCAGCAGCGACGGACAGGGTCCGAATCAGCCCCAGCATTTT	CASSDGQGPNQPQHF
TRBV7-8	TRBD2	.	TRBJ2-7	TGTGCCAGCCGCCCCGGGACTAGCGGGCTCAGCTCCTACGAGCAGTACTTC	CASRPGTSGLSSYEQYF
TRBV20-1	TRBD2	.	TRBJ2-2	TGCAGTGCCCCGGGACTAGCGGGAGAGAACACCGGGGAGCTGTTTTTT	CSAPGLAGENTGELFF